The rows below give T cell receptor beta chains drawn from one sample of a study of regulatory T cells in long-lasting Graves disease. One entry per CDR3 protein results from TCRdb running MiXCR on the multiplex PCR reads. The table has roughly 400,000 distinct CDR3 sequences, about 21% seen once; the top ten hold about 13%. The material was peripheral blood mononuclear cells (PBMCs), obtained when the disease was refractory, from a patient treated with antithyroid drugs. These receptors all come from a female donor with Graves disease. Both conserved end residues are part of each CDR3. A D gene is named only where the DNA matches it firmly. The size of a clone is reported for some rows only, either as once, few or many, or as a class for expanded clones.

clone_size,v_call,cdr3_length,j_call,d_call,cdr3_nt,cdr3_aa
few,TRBV30,15,TRBJ1-5,-,TGTGCCTGGAGTGTATGGGGCTTTGGAAATCAGCCCCAGCATTTT,CAWSVWGFGNQPQHF
many,TRBV7-9,16,TRBJ2-4,-,TGTGCCAGCAGCTTAGTACGGGCGGCGGCCAAAAACATTCAGTACTTC,CASSLVRAAAKNIQYF
many,TRBV29-1,11,TRBJ1-2,-,TGCAGCGTTGAGGACACCCTTGGCTACACCTTC,CSVEDTLGYTF
many,TRBV28,14,TRBJ1-4,-,TGTGCCAGCAGTCCTAGAATTTACAATGAAAAACTGTTTTTT,CASSPRIYNEKLFF
-,TRBV10-3,16,TRBJ1-1,-,TGTGCCATCAGTGAGGCGACCGGGACACTGAACACTGAAGCTTTCTTT,CAISEATGTLNTEAFF
many,TRBV28,15,TRBJ2-7,TRBD1,TGTGCCAGCAGTTTATCTACGACAGGGAAGCACGAGCAGTACTTC,CASSLSTTGKHEQYF
many,TRBV30,12,TRBJ1-1,-,TGTGCCTGGGCTCCAATGGGGCTTGAAGCTTTCTTT,CAWAPMGLEAFF
once,TRBV12-3/TRBV12-4,16,TRBJ2-1,-,TGTGCCAGCAGATCCCAGGGGGACTTGTCCTACAATGAGCAGTTCTTC,CASRSQGDLSYNEQFF
many,TRBV20-1,14,TRBJ2-7,TRBD1,TGCAGTGTTTACTCGGGACAGGGGGGCTACGAGCAGTACTTC,CSVYSGQGGYEQYF
-,TRBV7-9,12,TRBJ1-1,TRBD1,TGTGCCAGCAGCTCAGGGACAGACGAAGCTTTCTTT,CASSSGTDEAFF
-,TRBV15,13,TRBJ1-3,-,TGTGCCGCCAGCAGAGATGTTGGAAACACCATATATTTT,CAASRDVGNTIYF
few,TRBV15,15,TRBJ2-5,TRBD1,TGTGCCACCAGCAGAGAGGGACAGGCAGAAGAGACCCAGTACTTC,CATSREGQAEETQYF
many,TRBV9,14,TRBJ2-5,-,TGTGCCAGCAGCGTAGAAGCGGCCCAAGAGACCCAGTACTTC,CASSVEAAQETQYF
many,TRBV27,15,TRBJ1-4,TRBD1,TGTGCCAGCAGTTTGGAGGGACAGTTTAATGAAAAACTGTTTTTT,CASSLEGQFNEKLFF
-,TRBV30,14,TRBJ1-3,-,TGTGCCTGGAGTGTTGATGGGTCCGGAAGCACCATATATTTT,CAWSVDGSGSTIYF
-,TRBV6-2/TRBV6-3,16,TRBJ2-4,-,TGTGCCAGCAGCCTATCTTGGGACCGAACTTACGGCATTCAGTACTTC,CASSLSWDRTYGIQYF